A selection of T cell receptor beta chains follows, all from one sample in a study of T cells after yellow fever vaccination. TCRdb re-derived calls from the 5' RACE reads in MiXCR, one entry per CDR3 protein. The table records about 580,000 distinct CDR3 sequences, roughly a sixth of them present only once. Sequenced material: PBMCs, taken 5 days after the first yellow fever vaccination. The origin of the receptors is a man younger than 35 who received the YFV17D yellow fever vaccine. Each CDR3 is given without its conserved first and last residue. Each record gives: V gene, CDR3 protein.

TRBV6-2/TRBV6-3	ASRPDRERRYNEQF
TRBV10-2	ASSEWMPKEKLF
TRBV2	ASSEGTSGGPSTDTQY
TRBV6-2/TRBV6-3	ASSQTRETQY
TRBV27	ASSDAGLRGTDTQY
TRBV4-1	ASSLPTGLAGAETQY
TRBV25-1	ASSEGQGRYT
TRBV20-1	SARMRGPFETQY
TRBV6-2/TRBV6-3	ASSYQPGTTNSPLH
TRBV12-3/TRBV12-4	ASSSSGPNSPLH
TRBV25-1	ASSEAGGANYGYT
TRBV24-1	ATSDNRVNQPQH
TRBV30	AWSAHQQF
TRBV4-1	ASSREWKSSYEQY
TRBV6-1	ASSPGLGGNTIY